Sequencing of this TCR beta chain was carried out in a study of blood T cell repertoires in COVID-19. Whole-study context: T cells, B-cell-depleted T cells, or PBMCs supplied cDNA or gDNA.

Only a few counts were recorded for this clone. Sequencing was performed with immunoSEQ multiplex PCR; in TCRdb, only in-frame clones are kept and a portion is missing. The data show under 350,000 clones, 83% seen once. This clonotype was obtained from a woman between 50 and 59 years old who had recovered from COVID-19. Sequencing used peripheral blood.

This chain's CDR3 is CASSEPGQGANSPLHF. CDR3 sequence (DNA): TGTGCCAGCTCTGAACCGGGACAGGGAGCTAATTCACCCCTCCACTTT. This chain joins TRBV18 and TRBJ1-6, with 9 bases fitting TRBD1. Unmatched junction bases numbered 9, after V lost 6 bases and J lost 6 bases. This CDR3 comprises 16 residues. The V gene's germline CDR1 is KGHSH and CDR2 LQKENI.